The present entry profiles one T cell receptor beta chain with its context. The antigen remains undetermined. Peripheral blood CD8+ and CD4+ T cells were profiled by TCR beta sequencing. The data stem from a study of CD8 T cells in Susac syndrome. RNA, at about 0.5 to 1 ug, was reverse transcribed with random hexamers. MiXCR, run by TCRdb on the immunoSEQ multiplex PCR reads, gives a single entry per CDR3 protein. The data contain 100,000 to 150,000 distinct CDR3 sequences, more than 90% of them seen just once; the ten biggest clones take up around 0.12%. The study, taken as a whole, reports: It was acknowledged by the study that relatively few individuals were included in its TCR sequencing and HLA analysis.

This CDR3 is built from 16 residues. CDR1 SEHNR and CDR2 FQNEAQ come from the germline V gene (reference sequence). With 7 bases removed from V and 4 bases from J, the gap between germline ends came to 20 bases. J is TRBJ2-1 and V is TRBV7-9; maybe TRBD2 (5 bases). The sequencing input was CD4+ T cells from PBMCs. The source of this sequence is a human donor in good health. CDR3 in amino acids: CASTPFDGSGYNEQFF. The CDR3 DNA follows: TGTGCCAGCACACCCTTCGACGGGTCGGGGTACAATGAGCAGTTCTTC.